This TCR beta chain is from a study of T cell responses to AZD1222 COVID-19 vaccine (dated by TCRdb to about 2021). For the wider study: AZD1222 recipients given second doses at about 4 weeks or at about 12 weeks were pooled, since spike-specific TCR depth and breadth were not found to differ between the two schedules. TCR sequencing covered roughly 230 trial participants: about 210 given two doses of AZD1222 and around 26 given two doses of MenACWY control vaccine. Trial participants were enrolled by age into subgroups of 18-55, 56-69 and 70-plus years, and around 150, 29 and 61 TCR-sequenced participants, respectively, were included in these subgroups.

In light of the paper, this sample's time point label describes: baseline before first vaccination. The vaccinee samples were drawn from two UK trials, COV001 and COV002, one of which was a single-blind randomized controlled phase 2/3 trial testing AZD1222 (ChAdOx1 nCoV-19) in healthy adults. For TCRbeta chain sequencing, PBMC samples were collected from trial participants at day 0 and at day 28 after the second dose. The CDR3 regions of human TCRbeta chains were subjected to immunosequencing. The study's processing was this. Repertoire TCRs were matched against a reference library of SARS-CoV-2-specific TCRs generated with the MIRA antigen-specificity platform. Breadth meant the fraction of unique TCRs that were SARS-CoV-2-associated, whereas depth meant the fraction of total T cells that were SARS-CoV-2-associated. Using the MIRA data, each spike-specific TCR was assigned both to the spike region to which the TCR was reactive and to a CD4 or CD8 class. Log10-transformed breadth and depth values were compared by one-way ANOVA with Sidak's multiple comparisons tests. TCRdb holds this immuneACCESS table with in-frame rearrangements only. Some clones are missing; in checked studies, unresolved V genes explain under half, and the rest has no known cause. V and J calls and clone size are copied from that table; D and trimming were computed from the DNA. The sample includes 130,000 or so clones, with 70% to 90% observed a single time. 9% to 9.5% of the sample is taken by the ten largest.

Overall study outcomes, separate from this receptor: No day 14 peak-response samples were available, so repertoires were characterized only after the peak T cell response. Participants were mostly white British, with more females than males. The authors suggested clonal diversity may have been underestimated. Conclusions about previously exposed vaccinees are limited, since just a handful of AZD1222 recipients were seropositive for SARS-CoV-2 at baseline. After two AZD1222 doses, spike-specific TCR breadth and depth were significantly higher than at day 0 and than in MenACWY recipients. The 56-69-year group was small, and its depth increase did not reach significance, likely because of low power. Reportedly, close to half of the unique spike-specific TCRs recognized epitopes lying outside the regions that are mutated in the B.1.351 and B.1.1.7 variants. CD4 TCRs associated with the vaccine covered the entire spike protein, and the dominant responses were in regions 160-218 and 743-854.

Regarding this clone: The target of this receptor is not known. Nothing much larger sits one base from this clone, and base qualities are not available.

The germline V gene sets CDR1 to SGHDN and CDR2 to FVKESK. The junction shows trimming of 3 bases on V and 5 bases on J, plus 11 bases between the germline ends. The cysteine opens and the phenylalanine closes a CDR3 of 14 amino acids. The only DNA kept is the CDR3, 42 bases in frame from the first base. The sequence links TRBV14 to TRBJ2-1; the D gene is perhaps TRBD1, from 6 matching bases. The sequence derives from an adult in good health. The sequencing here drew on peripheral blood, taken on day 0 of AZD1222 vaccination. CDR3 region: CASSQGEGDNEQFF. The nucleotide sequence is TGTGCCAGCAGCCAGGGCGAGGGGGACAATGAGCAGTTCTTC.